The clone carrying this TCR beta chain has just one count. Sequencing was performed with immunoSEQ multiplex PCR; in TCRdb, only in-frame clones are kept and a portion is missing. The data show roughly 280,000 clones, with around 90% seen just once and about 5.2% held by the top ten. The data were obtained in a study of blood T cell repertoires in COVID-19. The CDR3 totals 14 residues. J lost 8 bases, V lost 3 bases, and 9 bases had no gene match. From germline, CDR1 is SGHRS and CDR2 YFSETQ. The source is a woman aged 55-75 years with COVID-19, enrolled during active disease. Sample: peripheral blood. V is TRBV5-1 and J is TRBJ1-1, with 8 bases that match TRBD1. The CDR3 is CASSWGTGQAEAFF. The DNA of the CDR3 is TGCGCCAGCAGCTGGGGGACAGGCCAGGCGGAAGCTTTCTTT.